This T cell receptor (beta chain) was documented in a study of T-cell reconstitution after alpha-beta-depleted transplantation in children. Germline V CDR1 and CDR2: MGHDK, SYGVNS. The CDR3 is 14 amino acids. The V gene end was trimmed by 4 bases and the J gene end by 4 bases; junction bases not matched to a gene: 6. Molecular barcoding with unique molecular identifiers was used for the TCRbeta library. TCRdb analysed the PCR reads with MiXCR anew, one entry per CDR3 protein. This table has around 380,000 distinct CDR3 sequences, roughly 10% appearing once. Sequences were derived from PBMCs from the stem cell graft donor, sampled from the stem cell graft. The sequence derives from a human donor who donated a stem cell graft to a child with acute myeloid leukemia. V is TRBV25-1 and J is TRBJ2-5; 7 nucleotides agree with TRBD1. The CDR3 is CASSASTGVETQYF. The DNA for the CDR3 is TGTGCCAGCAGTGCCTCAACAGGGGTAGAGACCCAGTACTTC.